Presented here are 17 T cell receptor beta chains from one specimen sequenced in a study of identical twins. TCRdb itself ran the 5' RACE reads through MiXCR, one entry per CDR3 protein. The sample includes under 900,000 distinct CDR3 sequences, about 20% seen only once; the top ten take around 14%. These data were also filed under a second study, of T cells expressing NK-cell markers.

Sequencing input: PBMCs. All receptors come from a woman aged 18-29 years in good health.

The rearrangement uses TRBV6-1 and TRBJ2-1, with D uncertain. Germline-derived CDR1 and CDR2 are MNHNS and SASEGT. Between the trimmed V and J ends, which lost 3 bases and 8 bases, there was a span of 14 bases. The CDR3 has 14 residues. The CDR3 loop is CASSEEWEWDEQFF. CDR3 bases: TGTGCCAGCAGTGAGGAGTGGGAATGGGATGAGCAGTTCTTC.

The gene calls are TRBV20-1 and TRBJ2-3; D is tentatively TRBD1 or TRBD2 (5 bases each). The CDR3 runs to 13 residues. Germline CDR1 is DFQATT and CDR2 is SNEGSKA (reference sequence). Trimming removed 0 bases at V and 3 bases at J, with 7 bases between. CDR3 coding DNA: TGCAGTGCTAGAGATGAGGGGACAGATACGCAGTATTTT. The encoded protein is CSARDEGTDTQYF.

This clonotype was counted between two and nine times. The chain uses TRBV3-1 and TRBJ1-2, with D maybe TRBD1 (5 bases). V shed 5 bases and J shed 6 bases, with 22 bases lying between them. Germline-derived CDR1 and CDR2 are LGHDT and YNNKEL (reference sequence). This CDR3 is 16 amino acids long. The DNA for the CDR3 is TGTGCCAGCAGCTTTCAAAGCCGAATCCGAGGGGATGGCTACACCTTC. The encoded protein is CASSFQSRIRGDGYTF.

The rearrangement joins TRBV11-2 to TRBJ2-4; D may be TRBD2 (6 bases). CDR1 SGHAT and CDR2 FQNNGV come from the germline V gene. Between the trimmed V and J ends, which lost 1 base and 8 bases, there was a span of 30 bases. This CDR3 is built from 20 residues. CDR3 protein: CASSLVPRFGRNGSRYIQYF. The DNA of the CDR3 is TGTGCCAGCAGCTTAGTCCCCCGCTTTGGTCGGAACGGGAGTAGGTACATTCAGTACTTC.

In regard to this clonotype: An end of the junction differs from the germline gene, which may be a read error. The V call is TRBV6-5, the J call TRBJ2-7, with D possibly called TRBD1 or TRBD2 (5 bases each). Germline CDR1 and CDR2: MNHEY and SVGAGI. The CDR3 is made up of 15 amino acids. CDR3 DNA sequence: TGTGCCAGCAGCTACTACGGGGCGGCCCCACTGGAGCAGTACTTC. It is translated as CASSYYGAAPLEQYF.

This clonotype was seen only a few times. The rearrangement links TRBV25-1 to TRBJ2-1; a possible D gene is TRBD2 (6 bases). CDR3 length: 13 amino acids. The V gene's germline CDR1 is MGHDK and CDR2 SYGVNS. Trimming cost V 8 bases and J 6 bases, with 14 bases left between them. CDR3 coding DNA: TGTGCCAGCTGGGGGTGGGGGGTCAATGAGCAGTTCTTC. Protein product: CASWGWGVNEQFF.

The J gene is TRBJ2-7, the V gene TRBV27; 10 bases are a match to TRBD2. The CDR3 has 13 amino acids. J lost 7 bases, V lost 4 bases, and 4 bases had no gene match. From germline, CDR1 is MNHEY and CDR2 SMNVEV (reference sequence). The CDR3 region is CASSSSGSLEQYF. The CDR3 nucleotides read TGTGCCAGCAGTTCTAGCGGGAGCCTTGAGCAGTACTTC.

The genes are TRBV6-1 and TRBJ2-5; D is ambiguous. CDR1 is MNHNS and CDR2 is SASEGT in the germline V gene. The CDR3 length is 13 residues. V dropped 5 bases and J dropped 5 bases, with 12 bases sitting between them. This CDR3 reads CASSLWTSETQYF. In DNA form, the CDR3 reads TGTGCCAGCAGTCTATGGACCTCGGAGACCCAGTACTTC.

The chain is built from TRBV3-1 and TRBJ2-1; tentatively, D is TRBD2 (5 bases). The CDR3 is 14 residues long. V was clipped by 10 bases and J by 5 bases, with 18 bases between them. Germline V gives CDR1 LGHDT, CDR2 YNNKEL (reference sequence). The CDR3, as DNA: TGTGCCAACAGTCGCTCGGACGGGGACAATGAGCAGTTCTTC. This gives the protein CANSRSDGDNEQFF.

This chain links TRBV12-5 with TRBJ2-7, with 8 bases that match TRBD2. The length of the CDR3 is 14 residues. V shed 7 bases and J 0 bases; nucleotides not matched to a gene: 5. CDR1 is LGHNT, CDR2 FRNRAP, per germline. The CDR3 sequence: CASDRGGHSYEQYF. The CDR3 bases are TGTGCTAGTGACCGCGGGGGGCACTCCTACGAGCAGTACTTC.

The rearrangement joins TRBV12-3 or TRBV12-4 to TRBJ2-3; TRBD1 matches at 8 bases. V trimming: 5 bases; J trimming: 4 bases; junction bases outside the gene matches: 5. This CDR3 comprises 14 residues. CDR3 nucleotides: TGTGCCAGCAGTAATACGGGACAGGCAGATACGCAGTATTTT. The encoded protein is CASSNTGQADTQYF.

V usage is TRBV7-9 and J usage is TRBJ2-3; tentative D call: TRBD2 (5 bases). Germline values: CDR1 SEHNR, CDR2 FQNEAQ (reference sequence). The CDR3 is 15 amino acids. Trimming removed 5 bases at V and 6 bases at J, with 18 bases between. CDR3: CASSAAVGSGDTQYF. The CDR3 region has the DNA TGTGCCAGCAGCGCAGCAGTCGGCTCGGGGGATACGCAGTATTTT.

This clonotype has only a few counts. The CDR3 nucleotides are TGCAGTGCTCCTGACAGGGGGGGCAATCAGCCCCAGCATTTT. Its translation is CSAPDRGGNQPQHF. This chain connects TRBV20-1 to TRBJ1-5; 9 nucleotides align to TRBD1. The CDR3 sequence is 14 residues long. The V segment lost 5 bases and the J segment 2 bases; nucleotides outside the gene matches: 4. Looked up from germline, CDR1 is DFQATT and CDR2 is SNEGSKA (reference sequence).

The chain links TRBV28 to TRBJ2-7; D may be TRBD2 (6 bases). With 8 bases removed from V and 3 bases from J, the gap between germline ends came to 17 bases. Germline V gene data show CDR1 as MDHEN and CDR2 as SYDVKM. The CDR3 runs to 14 residues. CDR3 region: CASESAGPLYEQYF. CDR3 DNA: TGTGCCAGCGAAAGTGCGGGACCTCTCTACGAGCAGTACTTC. Filled out from reference TRBV28 and TRBJ2-7, the complete variable domain reads DVKVTQSSRYLVKRTGEKVFLECVQDMDHENMFWYRQDPGLGLRLIYFSYDVKMKEKGDIPEGYSVSREKKERFSLILESASTNQTSMYLCASESAGPLYEQYFGPGTRLTVT.

This rearrangement joins TRBV10-2 to TRBJ1-1; D not resolved. Trimming took off 4 bases at V and 0 bases at J, with 9 bases between the two ends. CDR3 length: 14 residues. CDR1 is WSHSY and CDR2 is SAAADI in the germline V gene. The CDR3 bases are TGCGCCAGCAGTGTGAGGACGGTGAACACTGAAGCTTTCTTT. This codes for CASSVRTVNTEAFF.

The sample holds a few counts of this clonotype. The chain links TRBV12-3 or TRBV12-4 to TRBJ2-2; no firm D call. Trimming took 3 bases from V and 2 from J, leaving 31 bases between them. There are 22 residues in the CDR3. Written as DNA, the CDR3 is TGTGCCAGCAGTTTTGGCAGGCAACCGTTCTTCGGATTCCCAACCAACACCGGGGAGCTGTTTTTT. It codes for CASSFGRQPFFGFPTNTGELFF.

This clonotype has a handful of counts. This chain links TRBV11-2 with TRBJ2-3; the match to TRBD2 covers 10 bases. The CDR3 spans 16 residues. V was pared by 4 bases and J by 4 bases, with 8 bases of the junction left unmatched. CDR1 is SGHAT, CDR2 FQNNGV, per germline. CDR3 in amino acids: CASSSRAGGPADTQYF. The CDR3 DNA follows: TGTGCCAGCAGCTCCCGAGCGGGAGGGCCCGCAGATACGCAGTATTTT.